A single TCR beta chain is shown here with its context. Antigen: not known. The data originate from a study of cytomegalovirus exposure and HLA in healthy donors. General study points: In a later analysis, TCR beta V- and J-gene trimming was associated with a missense DCLRE1C variant.

This CDR3 region has 16 residues. Germline CDR1 is SGHAT and CDR2 is FQNNGV. The V gene lost 4 bases and the J gene lost 8 bases, with 23 bases spanning the gap. Primers included in the PCR were 60 Vbeta and 13 Jbeta primers. Data came from immunoSEQ multiplex PCR; TCRdb stores just in-frame clones and leaves some out. Counted here are about 200,000 clones, about three quarters occurring once; the ten biggest clones make up about 1.1%. The TCR sequence derives from a woman aged 40-49 years in good health and CMV-seronegative. The chain has TRBV11-2 and TRBJ1-2; tentative D call: TRBD1 (6 bases). Sequenced material: PBMCs. CDR3 protein: CASSSVRTEPRLGYTF. The CDR3 nucleotides are TGTGCCAGCAGCTCAGTCCGGACAGAACCTCGTCTAGGCTACACCTTC.